These 8 T cell receptor beta chains were sequenced from one sample in a study of CD8 T cells in Susac syndrome. With random hexamers, roughly 0.5 to 1 ug RNA was reverse transcribed. TCRdb reprocessed the immunoSEQ multiplex PCR reads via MiXCR and lists one record per CDR3 protein. The repertoire holds some 250,000 distinct CDR3 sequences, with 90% to 96% as singletons. Sequences were obtained from CD4+ T cells from PBMCs. These receptors all stem from a human donor with Susac syndrome.

The chain recombines TRBV5-6 with TRBJ2-2; D is perhaps TRBD2 (6 bases). CDR1 SGHDT and CDR2 YYEEEE come from the germline V gene. The CDR3 spans 15 residues. Trimming cost V 5 bases and J 3 bases, with 14 bases left between them. The CDR3 spells CASRRSGSDTGELFF. CDR3 coding DNA: TGTGCCAGCAGACGAAGCGGGTCTGACACCGGGGAGCTGTTTTTT.

J is TRBJ1-4 and V is TRBV9; D perhaps matches TRBD1 (5 bases). Trimming took off 3 bases at V and 4 bases at J, with 10 bases between the two ends. The germline V gene encodes CDR1 SGDLS and CDR2 YYNGEE. The CDR3 length is 14 residues. The CDR3: CASSAGRVNEKLFF. The CDR3 bases are TGTGCCAGCAGCGCGGGCAGGGTTAATGAAAAACTGTTTTTT.

CDR3 sequence: CSVEGQDGGELFF. The CDR3 DNA reads TGCAGCGTAGAGGGGCAGGACGGCGGGGAGCTGTTTTTT. The rearrangement links TRBV29-1 to TRBJ2-2, with D tentatively TRBD1 or TRBD2 (5 bases each). Germline V gives CDR1 SQVTM, CDR2 ANQGSEA. The V gene lost 6 bases and the J gene lost 7 bases, with 15 bases spanning the gap. This CDR3 region has 13 residues.

The chain joins TRBV27 to TRBJ2-4; D remains ambiguous. This CDR3 spans 12 amino acids. Germline V CDR1 and CDR2: MNHEY, SMNVEV (reference sequence). V dropped 5 bases and J dropped 9 bases, with 11 bases sitting between them. The CDR3 spells CASSEGRGIQYF. CDR3 coding DNA: TGTGCCAGCAGTGAAGGACGAGGCATTCAGTACTTC.

V usage is TRBV20-1 and J usage is TRBJ1-5; D is perhaps TRBD1 (6 bases). The V gene's germline CDR1 is DFQATT and CDR2 SNEGSKA (reference sequence). This CDR3 comprises 14 residues. Trimming took 6 bases from V and 5 from J, leaving 17 bases between them. The CDR3 DNA reads TGCAGTGCAATATCTGACAGGCTTTATCAGCCCCAGCATTTT. This gives the protein CSAISDRLYQPQHF.

This chain links TRBV25-1 with TRBJ2-7; TRBD1 aligns across 12 bases. This CDR3 is built from 15 residues. Germline V CDR1 and CDR2: MGHDK, SYGVNS. V was clipped by 3 bases and J by 6 bases; unmatched bases: 6. CDR3 loop: CASSDPGQGAIEQYF. The CDR3, as DNA: TGTGCCAGCAGTGACCCGGGACAGGGGGCTATCGAGCAGTACTTC.

V gene TRBV2 combines with J gene TRBJ2-1; 7 bases agree with TRBD2. This CDR3 spans 18 amino acids. The V and J ends lost 6 bases and 7 bases, in that order; junction bases with no gene match: 21. Germline loops: CDR1 SNHLY, CDR2 FYNNEI. The CDR3 loop is CASSEWLAEESWDNEQFF. CDR3 DNA: TGTGCCAGCAGCGAATGGCTAGCGGAAGAATCTTGGGATAATGAGCAGTTCTTC.

The chain employs TRBV19 and TRBJ1-1; 8 nucleotides align to TRBD1. Trimming took 5 bases from V and 5 from J; bases not matched to a gene: 7. Germline lookup yields CDR1 LNHDA and CDR2 SQIVND (reference sequence). This CDR3 comprises 14 residues. The CDR3 bases are TGTGCCAGTAGTCCTCGACAGGGGCGGACTGAAGCTTTCTTT. Its protein is CASSPRQGRTEAFF.